These 14 T cell receptor beta chains were all obtained from the same sample, sequenced in a study of long-term antiretroviral therapy in people with HIV. This was the immunoSEQ v3.0 assay at survey level. The protocol was immunoSEQ multiplex PCR, while the TCRdb copy is restricted to in-frame clones and leaves out a portion. The sample lists about 38,000 clones, roughly 80% occurring once. The starting material was unsorted PBMCs, obtained 1.5 years after starting antiretroviral therapy. These receptor sequences come from a man aged 18 to 35 with HIV.

The chain couples TRBV2 to TRBJ2-1; 7 bases align to TRBD1. The CDR3 totals 12 residues. V gave up 4 bases and J gave up 6 bases; unmatched junction bases: 0. CDR1 is SNHLY, CDR2 FYNNEI, per germline. Written as DNA, the CDR3 is TGTGCCAGCAGTGGGGACAGCAATGAGCAGTTCTTC. Protein product: CASSGDSNEQFF.

The J gene is TRBJ2-7, the V gene TRBV7-2, with D perhaps given as TRBD1 or TRBD2 (5 bases each). The CDR3 has 14 residues. Deletions cut 5 bases from V and 6 bases from J, with 17 bases between. Germline V lookup: CDR1 SGHTA, CDR2 FQGNSA. CDR3: CASSQGPALGEQYF. DNA of the CDR3: TGTGCCAGCAGCCAGGGACCCGCGTTAGGCGAGCAGTACTTC.

The chain is built from TRBV5-1 and TRBJ2-3; TRBD2 matches at 10 bases. V shed 6 bases, J shed 4 bases, and the junction held 5 bases outside the gene matches. This CDR3 is built from 14 residues. Germline values: CDR1 SGHRS, CDR2 YFSETQ. This CDR3 is CASKRLAGADTQYF. CDR3 DNA sequence: TGCGCCAGCAAAAGGCTAGCGGGAGCAGATACGCAGTATTTT.

This chain links TRBV5-1 with TRBJ2-7; TRBD1 matches 8 bases. Germline trimming cut 2 bases from V and 5 bases from J; bases unmatched to any gene: 3. Per the germline V gene, CDR1 is SGHRS and CDR2 is YFSETQ. The CDR3 runs 13 residues. The CDR3 coding sequence is TGCGCCAGCAGCTTAAGGACAGGGAACGAGCAGTACTTC. It is translated as CASSLRTGNEQYF.

This clone was counted a single time. The chain is built from TRBV4-3 and TRBJ2-1; 8 positions agree with TRBD2. The CDR3 has 17 residues. In germline, CDR1 is LGHNA, CDR2 YSLEER. V dropped 2 bases and J dropped 9; count of bases not matched to a gene: 15. The CDR3 DNA is TGCGCCAGCAGCCAAAACATCGGAGCGGGAGTAGATCCTGAGCAGTTCTTC. It is translated as CASSQNIGAGVDPEQFF.

There are a few counts of this clone. This chain joins TRBV7-9 and TRBJ2-4; 7 nucleotides match TRBD1. V shed 1 base and J 8 bases; nucleotides not matched to a gene: 11. The CDR3 covers 16 residues. CDR1 SEHNR and CDR2 FQNEAQ come from the germline V gene (reference sequence). The CDR3 loop reads CASSLVRDSGRDIQYF. In nucleotides, the CDR3 is TGTGCCAGCAGCTTAGTCCGGGACAGTGGTAGAGACATTCAGTACTTC.

The chain links TRBV10-3 to TRBJ2-7; a weak D match, TRBD1 (6 bases). The CDR3 is 14 residues long. Germline assignment: CDR1 ENHRY and CDR2 SYGVKD. V was shortened by 8 bases and J by 4 bases, with 18 bases between the two germline ends. This CDR3 is CAISDPGTRYEQYF. CDR3 in DNA: TGTGCCATCTCGGACCCCGGGACACGTTACGAGCAGTACTTC.

The CDR3 loop is CASTLRGVGQPQHF. DNA of the CDR3: TGTGCCAGTACCCTAAGAGGGGTTGGGCAGCCCCAGCATTTT. The chain is built from TRBV19 and TRBJ1-5; TRBD1 might be the D (5 bases). The CDR3 totals 14 residues. Trimming shortened V by 7 bases and J by 7 bases, and 17 bases separated the two germline ends. CDR1 and CDR2 (germline): LNHDA, SQIVND (reference sequence).

This rearrangement joins TRBV19 to TRBJ2-7; no definite D call. V was cut by 2 bases and J by 7 bases, with 12 bases left in between. The CDR3 length is 13 residues. Germline V gene data show CDR1 as LNHDA and CDR2 as SQIVND (reference sequence). CDR3 amino acids: CASSIKAAREQYF. The CDR3 coding sequence is TGTGCCAGTAGTATAAAGGCGGCACGGGAGCAGTACTTC.

This clone was counted a single time. The DNA of the CDR3 is TGTGCCAGCAGCTTGAACGGCGGCTACGAGCAGTACTTC. As protein: CASSLNGGYEQYF. The chain couples TRBV5-6 to TRBJ2-7; no firm D call. The CDR3 extends over 13 amino acids. The V gene's germline CDR1 is SGHDT and CDR2 YYEEEE. Trimming cost V 1 base and J 3 bases, with 8 bases left between them.

The CDR3 nucleotides are TGTGCCAGCAGCCCGACTTCCCGACCCGGAGGGACCCAGTACTTC. This codes for CASSPTSRPGGTQYF. The rearrangement links TRBV7-9 to TRBJ2-5; D may be TRBD2 (5 bases). Germline V CDR1 and CDR2: SEHNR, FQNEAQ (reference sequence). Trimming took 5 bases from V and 7 from J, leaving 20 bases between them. The CDR3 sequence is 15 residues long.

The chain uses TRBV7-7 and TRBJ2-2; D might be TRBD2 (6 bases). The CDR3 is made up of 16 amino acids. CDR1 SSHAT and CDR2 FNYEAQ come from the germline V gene (reference sequence). Trimming left V 7 bases short and J 1 base short, with 16 bases between. This CDR3 is CASTQRAGVNTGELFF. The CDR3 region has the DNA TGTGCCAGCACCCAGCGGGCCGGGGTGAACACCGGGGAGCTGTTTTTT.

The chain is built from TRBV28 and TRBJ2-2; 7 nucleotides agree with TRBD2. With 4 bases clipped from V and 5 bases from J, the junction kept 7 bases outside the gene matches. There are 15 residues in the CDR3. The germline gives CDR1 MDHEN, CDR2 SYDVKM. The CDR3 spells CASSSSGSRTGELFF. The CDR3 region has the DNA TGTGCCAGCAGTTCTAGCGGTTCACGAACCGGGGAGCTGTTTTTT.

V gene TRBV28 combines with J gene TRBJ2-1; TRBD2 is a possible D gene (6 bases). V was trimmed by 5 bases and J by 5 bases, leaving 16 bases between them. This CDR3 has 15 amino acids. Germline loops: CDR1 MDHEN, CDR2 SYDVKM. CDR3 residues: CASSPTGTPDNEQFF. The CDR3 nucleotides are TGTGCCAGCAGTCCTACCGGGACTCCGGACAATGAGCAGTTCTTC.